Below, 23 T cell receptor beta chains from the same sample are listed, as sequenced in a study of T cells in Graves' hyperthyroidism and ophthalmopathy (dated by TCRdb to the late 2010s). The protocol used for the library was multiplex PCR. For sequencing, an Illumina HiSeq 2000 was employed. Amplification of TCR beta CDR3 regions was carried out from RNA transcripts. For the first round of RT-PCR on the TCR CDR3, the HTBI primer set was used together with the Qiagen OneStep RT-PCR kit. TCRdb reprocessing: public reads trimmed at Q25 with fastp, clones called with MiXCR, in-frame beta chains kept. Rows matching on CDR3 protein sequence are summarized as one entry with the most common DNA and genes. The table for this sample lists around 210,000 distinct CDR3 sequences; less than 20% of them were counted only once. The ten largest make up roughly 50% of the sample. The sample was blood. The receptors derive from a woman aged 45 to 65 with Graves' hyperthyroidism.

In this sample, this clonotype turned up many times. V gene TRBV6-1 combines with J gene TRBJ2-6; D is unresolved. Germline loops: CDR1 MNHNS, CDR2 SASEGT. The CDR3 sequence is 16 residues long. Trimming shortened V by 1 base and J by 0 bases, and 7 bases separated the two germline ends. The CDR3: CASSEDLGSGANVLTF. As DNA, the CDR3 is TGTGCCAGCAGTGAAGATTTGGGCTCTGGGGCCAACGTCCTGACTTTC.

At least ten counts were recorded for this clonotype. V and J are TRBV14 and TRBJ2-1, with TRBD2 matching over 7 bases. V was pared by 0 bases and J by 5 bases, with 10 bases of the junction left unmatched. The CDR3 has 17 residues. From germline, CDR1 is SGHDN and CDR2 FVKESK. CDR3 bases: TGTGCCAGCAGCCAAGAACAAGGACTAGGGAACCACAATGAGCAGTTCTTC. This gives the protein CASSQEQGLGNHNEQFF.

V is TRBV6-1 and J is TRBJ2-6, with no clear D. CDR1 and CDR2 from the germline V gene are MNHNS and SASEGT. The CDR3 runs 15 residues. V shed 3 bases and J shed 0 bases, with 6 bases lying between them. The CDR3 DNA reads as TGTGCCAGCAGTGAGATGGACTCTGGGGCCAACGTCCTGACTTTC. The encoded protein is CASSEMDSGANVLTF.

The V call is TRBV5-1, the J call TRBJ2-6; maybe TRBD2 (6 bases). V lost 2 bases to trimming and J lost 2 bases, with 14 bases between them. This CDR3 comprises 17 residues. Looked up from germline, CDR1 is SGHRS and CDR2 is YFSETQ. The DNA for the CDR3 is TGCGCCAGCAGCTTTGGGGGGACCGCCCCTGGGGCCAACGTCCTGACTTTC. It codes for CASSFGGTAPGANVLTF.

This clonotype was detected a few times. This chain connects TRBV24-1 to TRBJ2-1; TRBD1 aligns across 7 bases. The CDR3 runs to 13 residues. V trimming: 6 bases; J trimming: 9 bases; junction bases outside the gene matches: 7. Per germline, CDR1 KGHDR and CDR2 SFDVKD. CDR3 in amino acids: CATSKRGLGEQFF. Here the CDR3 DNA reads TGTGCCACCAGTAAGAGGGGGCTTGGTGAGCAGTTCTTC.

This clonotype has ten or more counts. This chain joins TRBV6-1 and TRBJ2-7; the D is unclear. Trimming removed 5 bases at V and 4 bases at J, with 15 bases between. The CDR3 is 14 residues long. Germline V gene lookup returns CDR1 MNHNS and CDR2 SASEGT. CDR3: CASSPPGSKYEQYF. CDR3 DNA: TGTGCCAGCAGTCCACCGGGCAGTAAGTACGAGCAGTACTTC.

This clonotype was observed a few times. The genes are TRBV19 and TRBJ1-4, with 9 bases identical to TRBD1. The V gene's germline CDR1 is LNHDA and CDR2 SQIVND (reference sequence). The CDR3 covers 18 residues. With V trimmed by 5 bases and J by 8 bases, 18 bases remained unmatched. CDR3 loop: CASSSRSKGQGSMEKLFF. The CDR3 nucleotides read TGTGCCAGTAGTTCTCGTTCGAAAGGACAGGGGTCGATGGAAAAACTGTTTTTT.

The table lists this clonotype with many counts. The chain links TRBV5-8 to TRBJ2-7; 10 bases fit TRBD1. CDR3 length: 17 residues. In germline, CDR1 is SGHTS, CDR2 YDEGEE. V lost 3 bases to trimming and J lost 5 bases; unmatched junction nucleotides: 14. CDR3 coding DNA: TGTGCCAGCAGCTCCGCGGGCGGGACAGGGGCCTTGAACGAGCAGTACTTC. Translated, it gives CASSSAGGTGALNEQYF.

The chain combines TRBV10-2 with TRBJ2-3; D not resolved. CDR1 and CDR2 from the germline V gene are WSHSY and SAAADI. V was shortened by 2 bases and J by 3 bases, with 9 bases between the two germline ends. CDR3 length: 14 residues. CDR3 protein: CASSERAETDTQYF. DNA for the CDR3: TGCGCCAGCAGTGAGAGGGCAGAAACAGATACGCAGTATTTT.

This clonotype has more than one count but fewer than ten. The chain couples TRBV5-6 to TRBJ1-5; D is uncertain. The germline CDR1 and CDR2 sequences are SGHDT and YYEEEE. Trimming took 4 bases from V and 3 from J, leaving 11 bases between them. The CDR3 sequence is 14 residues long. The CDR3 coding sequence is TGTGCCAGCAGCATTATGAGGAACAATCAGCCCCAGCATTTT. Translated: CASSIMRNNQPQHF.

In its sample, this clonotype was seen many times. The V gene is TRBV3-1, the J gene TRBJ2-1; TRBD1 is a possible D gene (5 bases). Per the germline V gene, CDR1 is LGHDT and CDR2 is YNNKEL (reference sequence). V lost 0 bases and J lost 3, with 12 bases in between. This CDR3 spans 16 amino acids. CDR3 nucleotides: TGTGCCAGCAGCCAAGACGTTCGGACAATCTACAATGAGCAGTTCTTC. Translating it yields CASSQDVRTIYNEQFF.

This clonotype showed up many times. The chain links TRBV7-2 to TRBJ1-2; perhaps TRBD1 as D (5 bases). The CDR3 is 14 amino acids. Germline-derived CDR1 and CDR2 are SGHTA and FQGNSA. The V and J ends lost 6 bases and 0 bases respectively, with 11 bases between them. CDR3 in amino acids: CASSRGHPNYGYTF. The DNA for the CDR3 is TGTGCCAGCAGTCGTGGACATCCTAACTATGGCTACACCTTC.

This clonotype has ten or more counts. The CDR3 spells CASSRESSAYEQYF. CDR3 DNA sequence: TGTGCCAGCAGCCGCGAGTCTAGCGCCTACGAGCAGTACTTC. The rearrangement links TRBV14 to TRBJ2-7, with D maybe TRBD2 (6 bases). Germline values: CDR1 SGHDN, CDR2 FVKESK. The V end was cut by 4 bases, the J end by 2 bases, with 12 bases between. This CDR3 has 14 residues.

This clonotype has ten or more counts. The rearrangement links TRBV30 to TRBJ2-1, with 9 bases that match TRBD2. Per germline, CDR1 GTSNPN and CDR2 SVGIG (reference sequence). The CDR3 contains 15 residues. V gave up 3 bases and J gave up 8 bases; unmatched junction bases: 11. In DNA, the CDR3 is TGTGCCTGGAGCCTCGCGGGACTAGCATTAGATGAGCAGTTCTTC. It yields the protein CAWSLAGLALDEQFF.

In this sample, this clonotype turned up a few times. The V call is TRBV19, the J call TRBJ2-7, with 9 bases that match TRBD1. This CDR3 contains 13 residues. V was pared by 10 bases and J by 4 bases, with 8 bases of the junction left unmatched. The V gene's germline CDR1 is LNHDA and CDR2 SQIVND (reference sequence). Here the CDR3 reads CATDPGTGYEQYF. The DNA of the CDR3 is TGTGCCACTGATCCCGGGACAGGGTACGAGCAGTACTTC.

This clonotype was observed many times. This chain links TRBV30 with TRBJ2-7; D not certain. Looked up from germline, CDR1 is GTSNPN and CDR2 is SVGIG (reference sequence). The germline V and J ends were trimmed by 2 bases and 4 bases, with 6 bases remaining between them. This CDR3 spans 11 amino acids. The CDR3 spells CAWSPGYEQYF. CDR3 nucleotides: TGTGCCTGGAGTCCTGGTTACGAGCAGTACTTC.

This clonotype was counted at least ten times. This chain's CDR3 is CASRRSEAFF. The CDR3 coding sequence is TGTGCCAGTAGGAGGTCTGAAGCTTTCTTT. The V gene is TRBV12-3 or TRBV12-4, the J gene TRBJ1-1, with D hard to call. The CDR3 has 10 amino acids. The germline V and J ends were trimmed by 9 bases and 6 bases, with 8 bases remaining between them.

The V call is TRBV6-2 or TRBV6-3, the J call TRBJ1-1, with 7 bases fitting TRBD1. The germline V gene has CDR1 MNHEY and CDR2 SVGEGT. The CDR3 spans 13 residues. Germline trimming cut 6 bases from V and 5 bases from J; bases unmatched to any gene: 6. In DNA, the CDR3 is TGTGCCAGCAGCCAGCTACAGGGGACTGAAGCTTTCTTT. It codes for CASSQLQGTEAFF.

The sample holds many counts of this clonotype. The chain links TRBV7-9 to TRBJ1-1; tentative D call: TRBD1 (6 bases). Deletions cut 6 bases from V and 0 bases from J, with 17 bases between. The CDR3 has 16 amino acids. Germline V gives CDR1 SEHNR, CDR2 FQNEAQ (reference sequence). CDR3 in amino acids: CASRHTGRTMNTEAFF. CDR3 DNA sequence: TGTGCCAGCAGGCACACAGGGAGAACCATGAACACTGAAGCTTTCTTT.

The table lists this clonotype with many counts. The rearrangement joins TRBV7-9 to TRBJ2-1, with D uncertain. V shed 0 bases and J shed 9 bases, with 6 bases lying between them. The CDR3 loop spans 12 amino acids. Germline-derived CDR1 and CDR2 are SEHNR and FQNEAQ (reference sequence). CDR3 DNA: TGTGCCAGCAGCTTAGCTCAAGGTGAGCAGTTCTTC. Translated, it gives CASSLAQGEQFF.

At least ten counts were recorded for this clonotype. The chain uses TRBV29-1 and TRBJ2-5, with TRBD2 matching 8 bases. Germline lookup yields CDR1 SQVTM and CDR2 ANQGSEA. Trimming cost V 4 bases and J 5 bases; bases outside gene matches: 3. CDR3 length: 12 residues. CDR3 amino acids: CSVVVAGETQYF. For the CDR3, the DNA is TGCAGCGTTGTTGTAGCGGGGGAGACCCAGTACTTC.

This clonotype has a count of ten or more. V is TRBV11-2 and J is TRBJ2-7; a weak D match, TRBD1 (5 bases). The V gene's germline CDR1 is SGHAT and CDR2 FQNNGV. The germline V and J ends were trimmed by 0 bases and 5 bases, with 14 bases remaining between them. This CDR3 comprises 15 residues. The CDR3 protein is CASSLDRTPAHEQYF. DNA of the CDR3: TGTGCCAGCAGCTTAGATCGGACACCGGCCCACGAGCAGTACTTC. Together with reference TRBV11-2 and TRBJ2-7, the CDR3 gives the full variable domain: EAGVAQSPRYKIIEKRQSVAFWCNPISGHATLYWYQQILGQGPKLLIQFQNNGVVDDSQLPKDRFSAERLKGVDSTLKIQPAKLEDSAVYLCASSLDRTPAHEQYFGPGTRLTVT.

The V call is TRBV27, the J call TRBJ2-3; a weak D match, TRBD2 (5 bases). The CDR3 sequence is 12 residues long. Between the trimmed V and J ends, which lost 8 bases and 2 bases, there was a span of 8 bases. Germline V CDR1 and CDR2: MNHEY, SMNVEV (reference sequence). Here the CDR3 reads CASGGLTDTQYF. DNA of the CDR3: TGTGCCAGCGGCGGGCTCACAGATACGCAGTATTTT.